One sample yielded the 23 T cell receptor beta chains listed below, sequenced in a study of blood T cell repertoires in COVID-19. Assay used: immunoSEQ multiplex PCR; TCRdb lists only in-frame clones, some missing. The data show under 130,000 clones, less than 80% seen once. The sample comprised peripheral blood. The receptor set was obtained from a man in his 70s with active or convalescent COVID-19.

The chain carries TRBV7-8 and TRBJ2-1; perhaps TRBD1 as D (6 bases). Trimming took off 5 bases at V and 4 bases at J, with 21 bases between the two ends. The germline V gene has CDR1 SGHVS and CDR2 FQNEAQ. This CDR3 has 17 residues. The CDR3 DNA follows: TGTGCCAGCAGCGTCACCGTGGTTGGGGGCAAATACAATGAGCAGTTCTTC. As protein: CASSVTVVGGKYNEQFF.

The chain links TRBV19 to TRBJ2-1; 9 bases fit TRBD2. V lost 4 bases and J lost 3; bases outside the gene matches: 7. The CDR3 length is 16 residues. CDR1 and CDR2 from the germline V gene are LNHDA and SQIVND (reference sequence). The CDR3 DNA is TGTGCCAGTAGTAGGACTAGCGCGGGGGGCTACAATGAGCAGTTCTTC. It codes for CASSRTSAGGYNEQFF.

This chain uses TRBV10-1 with TRBJ2-1, with TRBD2 identical over 7 bases. The junction had 4 bases not matched to a gene; V was cut back by 4 bases and J by 10 bases. This CDR3 is 12 amino acids long. CDR1 and CDR2 (germline): WNHNN, SYGVQD (reference sequence). CDR3: CASSVTGGEQFF. CDR3 nucleotides: TGCGCCAGCAGTGTTACGGGAGGAGAGCAGTTCTTC.

The V and J genes are TRBV7-8 and TRBJ2-3, with a possible D match to TRBD2 (5 bases). Germline V gives CDR1 SGHVS, CDR2 FQNEAQ. Trimming took off 5 bases at V and 6 bases at J, with 15 bases between the two ends. This CDR3 region has 14 residues. CDR3 bases: TGTGCCAGCAGCCTTGGGAAGGGAGCGGATACGCAGTATTTT. Translating gives CASSLGKGADTQYF.

The CDR3 DNA is TGTGCCAGCAGCTCGGTGACTGGATCCTACGAGCAGTACTTC. Its translation: CASSSVTGSYEQYF. The rearrangement joins TRBV3-1 (or the pseudogene TRBV3-2) to TRBJ2-7, with D uncertain. The germline V gene has CDR1 LGHDT and CDR2 YNNKEL (reference sequence). V was pared by 5 bases and J by 1 base, with 12 bases between. The CDR3 is 14 residues long.

In its sample, this clone was seen once. V gene TRBV15 combines with J gene TRBJ1-1, with 7 bases that match TRBD1. CDR1 is LNHNV, CDR2 YYDKDF, per germline (reference sequence). The CDR3 runs 16 residues. V shed 5 bases and J 0 bases; nucleotides not matched to a gene: 9. The CDR3 DNA sequence: TGTGCCACCAGCGTCCCGGGACAGACCTTGAACACTGAAGCTTTCTTT. This encodes CATSVPGQTLNTEAFF.

The sample holds one count of this clone. This chain joins TRBV5-4 and TRBJ2-5; D is perhaps TRBD1 (6 bases). There are 13 residues in the CDR3. The germline V and J ends were trimmed by 1 base and 3 bases, with 7 bases remaining between them. Germline V gene sequence: CDR1 SGHNT, CDR2 YYREEE (reference sequence). DNA for the CDR3: TGTGCCAGCAGCTTGAAGGGGGAAGAGACCCAGTACTTC. Residues: CASSLKGEETQYF.

This clone occurred once. Compared with germline, one end of the junction differs, possibly owing to a read error. The J gene is TRBJ1-3, the V gene TRBV7-7; D ambiguous. CDR1 is SSHAT and CDR2 is FNYEAQ in the germline V gene (reference sequence). The length of the CDR3 is 16 residues. CDR3 residues: CASSAGSLASGNTIYF. The CDR3, as DNA: TGTGCTAGCAGCGCGGGCAGCCTCGCCTCTGGAAACACCATATATTTT.

This chain links TRBV7-6 with TRBJ2-2, with a weak D call TRBD2 (6 bases). V lost 3 bases and J lost 4, with 12 bases in between. CDR3 length equals 15 residues. Germline assignment: CDR1 SGHVS and CDR2 FNYEAQ. Written as DNA, the CDR3 is TGTGCCAGCAGCTTCGGTCTGGAGGGCACCGGGGAGCTGTTTTTT. It translates to CASSFGLEGTGELFF. Full variable domain (missing parts from reference TRBV7-6 and TRBJ2-2): GAGVSQSPRYKVTKRGQDVALRCDPISGHVSLYWYRQALGQGPEFLTYFNYEAQQDKSGLPNDRFSAERPEGSISTLTIQRTEQRDSAMYRCASSFGLEGTGELFFGEGSRLTVL.

V is TRBV5-1 and J is TRBJ1-1, with D possibly matching TRBD1 (5 bases). Germline-derived CDR1 and CDR2 are SGHRS and YFSETQ. Trimming cost V 4 bases and J 1 base, with 17 bases left between them. The CDR3 runs to 16 residues. CDR3: CASSPRGDGTNTEAFF. Here the CDR3 DNA reads TGCGCCAGCAGCCCGCGGGGGGATGGAACGAACACTGAAGCTTTCTTT.

V gene TRBV5-1 combines with J gene TRBJ1-1, with 7 positions matching TRBD1. Germline trimming cut 4 bases from V and 4 bases from J; bases unmatched to any gene: 13. Germline-derived CDR1 and CDR2 are SGHRS and YFSETQ. The CDR3 runs 16 residues. This CDR3 is CASSRGIQQGITEAFF. The CDR3 nucleotides read TGCGCCAGCAGCAGAGGAATCCAACAGGGGATCACTGAAGCTTTCTTT.

V gene TRBV19 combines with J gene TRBJ2-2; 7 bases line up with TRBD1. There are 14 residues in the CDR3. V shed 8 bases, J shed 4 bases, and the junction held 7 bases outside the gene matches. The germline CDR1 and CDR2 sequences are LNHDA and SQIVND (reference sequence). The CDR3 region has the DNA TGTGCCAGTGGGGTGACAGGGATCACCGGGGAGCTGTTTTTT. It codes for CASGVTGITGELFF.

This chain joins TRBV4-2 and TRBJ1-4; no clear D gene. Germline lookup yields CDR1 LGHNA and CDR2 YNFKEQ. The CDR3 covers 14 residues. V dropped 1 base and J dropped 2 bases, with 5 bases sitting between them. The CDR3 region has the DNA TGTGCCAGCAGCCAAGGGAGGACTAATGAAAAACTGTTTTTT. This sequence encodes CASSQGRTNEKLFF.

The gene calls are TRBV7-8 and TRBJ1-1, with unresolved D. Per the germline V gene, CDR1 is SGHVS and CDR2 is FQNEAQ. The CDR3 runs to 15 residues. The V gene lost 5 bases and the J gene lost 2 bases, with 15 bases spanning the gap. This CDR3 reads CASSPRLGLNTEAFF. The CDR3 nucleotides are TGTGCCAGCAGCCCCCGTCTGGGCCTCAACACTGAAGCTTTCTTT.

V usage is TRBV28 and J usage is TRBJ2-7; 8 bases are a match to TRBD2. CDR3 size: 16 residues. J was trimmed by 1 base and V by 3 bases; bases with no gene match: 8. Germline CDR1 MDHEN, CDR2 SYDVKM. The CDR3 DNA reads TGTGCCAGCAGTTTTCCCCAGCCGGGGGGGTCCTACGAGCAGTACTTC. This gives the protein CASSFPQPGGSYEQYF.

The chain links TRBV27 to TRBJ2-3; the match to TRBD2 covers 7 bases. This CDR3 is built from 17 residues. After removal of 2 bases from V and 4 bases from J, the junction contained 12 bases not matched to a gene. Germline CDR1 MNHEY, CDR2 SMNVEV (reference sequence). CDR3 sequence (DNA): TGTGCCAGCAGTTTACAGCGTCCTAAACGGGGGGCAGATACGCAGTATTTT. Translation: CASSLQRPKRGADTQYF.

The chain carries TRBV27 and TRBJ2-2; 13 positions match TRBD2. Germline loops: CDR1 MNHEY, CDR2 SMNVEV (reference sequence). The CDR3 is 18 amino acids. V lost 6 bases and J lost 4; bases outside the gene matches: 11. CDR3 sequence reads: CASSRTSGRAGFTGELFF. DNA for the CDR3: TGTGCCAGCAGCCGTACTAGCGGGAGGGCGGGATTCACCGGGGAGCTGTTTTTT.

This clone appeared once. The chain links TRBV27 to TRBJ1-2, with a possible D match to TRBD1 (6 bases). The CDR3 runs 14 residues. The germline V gene has CDR1 MNHEY and CDR2 SMNVEV (reference sequence). V was pared by 2 bases and J by 6 bases, with 13 bases between. CDR3 sequence: CASSLKGTPHGYTF. The CDR3 DNA sequence: TGTGCCAGCAGTTTAAAGGGGACACCACATGGCTACACCTTC.

The chain combines TRBV5-4 with TRBJ2-7, with 11 bases that match TRBD1. The CDR3 is made up of 15 amino acids. Germline V gene lookup returns CDR1 SGHNT and CDR2 YYREEE (reference sequence). V dropped 3 bases and J dropped 5; count of bases not matched to a gene: 7. The CDR3 reads CASSSGQGARNEQYF. The CDR3 DNA is TGTGCCAGCAGCTCTGGACAGGGGGCTAGGAACGAGCAGTACTTC.

The CDR3, as DNA: TGTGCCAGCAGTATCGGACAGGGCGAAAACACCATATATTTT. Encoded protein: CASSIGQGENTIYF. The V gene is TRBV6-5, the J gene TRBJ1-3; 8 nucleotides line up with TRBD1. The CDR3 sequence is 14 residues long. Germline-derived CDR1 and CDR2 are MNHEY and SVGAGI. After removal of 5 bases from V and 6 bases from J, the junction contained 6 bases not matched to a gene.

This clone was found a few times. The final CDR3 position lacks the conserved phenylalanine or tryptophan, pointing to a likely read error. The J gene is TRBJ1-2, the V gene TRBV3-1 (or the pseudogene TRBV3-2), with D tentatively TRBD1 (6 bases). Germline-derived CDR1 and CDR2 are LGHDT and YNNKEL (reference sequence). This CDR3 region has 14 residues. V gave up 1 base and J gave up 0 bases, with 6 bases separating them. Here the CDR3 reads CASSQGGPNYGYTL. CDR3 DNA: TGTGCCAGCAGCCAAGGGGGGCCTAACTATGGCTACACCCTC.

This clone came up once. This chain connects TRBV15 to TRBJ2-1; 8 bases fit TRBD2. The CDR3 contains 13 residues. Germline trimming cut 1 base from V and 9 bases from J; bases unmatched to any gene: 2. CDR1 is LNHNV and CDR2 is YYDKDF in the germline V gene (reference sequence). This CDR3 reads CATSRVAGGEQFF. In DNA form, the CDR3 reads TGTGCCACCAGCAGAGTGGCGGGAGGTGAGCAGTTCTTC.

The V gene is TRBV5-1, the J gene TRBJ2-7; 9 nucleotides align to TRBD1. Germline V gene sequence: CDR1 SGHRS, CDR2 YFSETQ. V dropped 0 bases and J dropped 6; count of bases not matched to a gene: 4. The CDR3 is 14 amino acids. As DNA, the CDR3 is TGCGCCAGCAGCTTGGCAAGGGACAGGGCCGAGCAGTACTTC. It translates to CASSLARDRAEQYF. Based on the CDR3 plus reference TRBV5-1 and TRBJ2-7, the full variable domain is KAGVTQTPRYLIKTRGQQVTLSCSPISGHRSVSWYQQTPGQGLQFLFEYFSETQRNKGNFPGRFSGRQFSNSRSEMNVSTLELGDSALYLCASSLARDRAEQYFGPGTRLTVT.